Shown below are 32 T cell receptor beta chains from a single sample sequenced in a study of regulatory T cells in long-lasting Graves disease. Combining iRepertoire HTBI primers with Arm-PCR of CDR3 regions, the authors built TCR beta libraries. TCRdb analysed the multiplex PCR reads with MiXCR anew, one entry per CDR3 protein. The sample comprises fewer than 650,000 distinct CDR3 sequences, 15% to 20% of which are singletons, and around 18% rests with the top ten. The time point is: newly diagnosed GD, antithyroid drugs for less than 3 months. From RNA extracted from PBMCs, the TCR library was made. The data also belong to a second study, concerning T cells in Graves' hyperthyroidism and ophthalmopathy.

The starting material was peripheral blood mononuclear cells (PBMCs), obtained at new diagnosis, from a patient treated with antithyroid drugs. These receptors came from a woman in her 30s with Graves disease.

This clonotype was seen repeatedly, ten times or more. V gene TRBV28 combines with J gene TRBJ1-5; TRBD1 might be the D (5 bases). V lost 7 bases, J lost 6 bases, and 16 bases lay in between. Per germline, CDR1 MDHEN and CDR2 SYDVKM. The CDR3 has 14 amino acids. Here the CDR3 DNA reads TGTGCCAGCATTGATGGGGGATATGGTCAGCCCCAGCATTTT. This codes for CASIDGGYGQPQHF.

Turning to this clonotype: No conserved phenylalanine or tryptophan is present at the end of the CDR3, so a read error is the likely explanation. The chain carries TRBV6-2 or TRBV6-3 and TRBJ1-2; D is uncertain. CDR3 length equals 13 residues. V shed 6 bases and J shed 3 bases, with 11 bases lying between them. CDR1 and CDR2 from the germline V gene are MNHEY and SVGEGT. CDR3 bases: TGTGCCAGCAGCAGATTGGTGGACTATGGCTACACCTCC. As protein: CASSRLVDYGYTS.

This clonotype has just a few counts. The gene calls are TRBV29-1 and TRBJ1-6, with D perhaps TRBD1 (5 bases). V gave up 7 bases and J gave up 0 bases, with 22 bases separating them. The CDR3 is made up of 18 amino acids. CDR1 and CDR2 (germline): SQVTM, ANQGSEA. The CDR3 DNA sequence: TGCAGCGGACAACCGGGACTACGAGCTAACTCCTATAATTCACCCCTCCACTTT. It translates to CSGQPGLRANSYNSPLHF.

The sample holds many counts of this clonotype. The V call is TRBV12-3 or TRBV12-4, the J call TRBJ1-2, with TRBD1 identical over 7 bases. J was trimmed by 2 bases and V by 4 bases; bases with no gene match: 4. The CDR3 has 14 amino acids. CDR3 sequence (DNA): TGTGCCAGCAGTTGGGACAGAGACAACTATGGCTACACCTTC. Translating gives CASSWDRDNYGYTF.

This clonotype has a count of ten or more. V usage is TRBV10-3 and J usage is TRBJ1-2, with D hard to call. This CDR3 has 12 residues. Germline V gene data show CDR1 as ENHRY and CDR2 as SYGVKD. V lost 10 bases and J lost 0, with 9 bases in between. The CDR3 DNA is TGTGCCACCGGCCGGGCTAACTATGGCTACACCTTC. This translates into CATGRANYGYTF.

Many counts were recorded for this clonotype. The J gene is TRBJ2-6, the V gene TRBV6-9; D ambiguous. CDR1 and CDR2 from the germline V gene are MNHGY and SVAAGI. Trimming cost V 3 bases and J 0 bases, with 9 bases left between them. This CDR3 has 16 amino acids. CDR3 sequence: CASSYTGPSGANVLTF. The CDR3 region has the DNA TGTGCCAGCAGTTACACCGGGCCCTCTGGGGCCAACGTCCTGACTTTC.

This rearrangement joins TRBV20-1 to TRBJ2-6; D unclear. V shed 4 bases and J shed 2 bases, with 9 bases lying between them. The CDR3 has 14 residues. From germline, CDR1 is DFQATT and CDR2 SNEGSKA (reference sequence). The CDR3 nucleotides read TGCAGTGCTAAAGGGTCCCCTGGGGCCAACGTCCTGACTTTC. It translates to CSAKGSPGANVLTF.

This clonotype showed up many times. The rearrangement uses TRBV3-1 and TRBJ2-5; 7 positions agree with TRBD2. This CDR3 comprises 14 residues. Germline assignment: CDR1 LGHDT and CDR2 YNNKEL (reference sequence). CDR3 amino acids: CVSSQAWEGETQYF. The DNA for the CDR3 is TGTGTTAGCAGCCAAGCCTGGGAGGGAGAGACCCAGTACTTC.

This clonotype was seen repeatedly, ten times or more. The chain couples TRBV5-1 to TRBJ2-7; a possible D gene is TRBD1 (7 bases). The V end was cut by 0 bases, the J end by 4 bases, with 14 bases between. The CDR3 is 15 amino acids. The germline CDR1 and CDR2 sequences are SGHRS and YFSETQ. CDR3 sequence: CASSLGTGGAYEQYF. The CDR3 DNA is TGCGCCAGCAGCTTGGGGACAGGCGGGGCGTACGAGCAGTACTTC. The full variable domain, in which reference TRBV5-1 and TRBJ2-7 provide the parts outside the CDR3, is KAGVTQTPRYLIKTRGQQVTLSCSPISGHRSVSWYQQTPGQGLQFLFEYFSETQRNKGNFPGRFSGRQFSNSRSEMNVSTLELGDSALYLCASSLGTGGAYEQYFGPGTRLTVT.

The rearrangement joins TRBV30 to TRBJ2-2, with D possibly being TRBD2 (5 bases). Deletions cut 3 bases from V and 4 bases from J, with 15 bases between. The V gene's germline CDR1 is GTSNPN and CDR2 SVGIG (reference sequence). This CDR3 has 15 amino acids. The CDR3, as DNA: TGTGCCTGGAGGGTCAGGACTGTTAGCACCGGGGAGCTGTTTTTT. Protein: CAWRVRTVSTGELFF.

This clonotype has ten or more counts. The genes are TRBV2 and TRBJ2-7; D call uncertain. V lost 1 base, J lost 0 bases, and 10 bases lay in between. Germline V gene lookup returns CDR1 SNHLY and CDR2 FYNNEI. The length of the CDR3 is 15 residues. The CDR3 protein is CASSEGQLSSYEQYF. CDR3 bases: TGTGCCAGCAGTGAAGGTCAGCTGAGCTCCTACGAGCAGTACTTC.

This clonotype was seen repeatedly, ten times or more. The J gene is TRBJ2-1, the V gene TRBV20-1; D may be TRBD2 (5 bases). CDR1 is DFQATT and CDR2 is SNEGSKA in the germline V gene (reference sequence). The CDR3 has 10 residues. With 7 bases removed from V and 8 bases from J, the gap between germline ends came to 9 bases. The CDR3 DNA sequence: TGCAGTGTGGCGGGCGATGAGCAGTTCTTC. Encoded protein: CSVAGDEQFF.

In this sample, this clonotype turned up many times. The V gene is TRBV7-3, the J gene TRBJ2-7, with D possibly matching TRBD1 (7 bases). This CDR3 has 14 amino acids. Deletions cut 4 bases from V and 5 bases from J, with 15 bases between. In germline, CDR1 is SGHTA, CDR2 FQGTGA. The CDR3 sequence: CASSSQGGIDEQYF. DNA for the CDR3: TGTGCCAGCAGCTCCCAGGGGGGAATCGACGAGCAGTACTTC. Full variable domain (rest looked up from reference TRBV7-3 and TRBJ2-7): GAGVSQTPSNKVTEKGKYVELRCDPISGHTALYWYRQSLGQGPEFLIYFQGTGAADDSGLPNDRFFAVRPEGSVSTLKIQRTERGDSAVYLCASSSQGGIDEQYFGPGTRLTVT.

At least ten counts were recorded for this clonotype. The chain employs TRBV5-1 and TRBJ2-1; 7 nucleotides agree with TRBD2. The CDR3 runs 14 residues. V lost 2 bases to trimming and J lost 5 bases; unmatched junction nucleotides: 4. Germline CDR1 SGHRS, CDR2 YFSETQ. CDR3 in DNA: TGCGCCAGCAGCTTTACTAGCGCTGACAATGAGCAGTTCTTC. Its translation: CASSFTSADNEQFF. Looking up the rest from reference TRBV5-1 and TRBJ2-1 gives the full variable domain: KAGVTQTPRYLIKTRGQQVTLSCSPISGHRSVSWYQQTPGQGLQFLFEYFSETQRNKGNFPGRFSGRQFSNSRSEMNVSTLELGDSALYLCASSFTSADNEQFFGPGTRLTVL.

This clonotype came up many times. The chain combines TRBV27 with TRBJ1-2; D perhaps matches TRBD1 (5 bases). Per the germline V gene, CDR1 is MNHEY and CDR2 is SMNVEV (reference sequence). V lost 5 bases to trimming and J lost 8 bases, with 21 bases between them. This CDR3 is 15 amino acids long. The CDR3 DNA sequence: TGTGCCAGCAGTCCATACGGGGCGGCCTGGCGGGGCTACACCTTC. Encoded protein: CASSPYGAAWRGYTF.

About this clonotype: This may be a read error: a much more frequent sequence differs by one nucleotide. No conserved phenylalanine or tryptophan ends this CDR3, so it is likely a read error. CDR3 region: CASSHIYNEQFI. In nucleotides, the CDR3 is TGTGCCAGCAGTCACATCTACAATGAGCAGTTCATC. V is TRBV27 and J is TRBJ2-1; D uncertain. The CDR3 has 12 residues. CDR1 is MNHEY, CDR2 SMNVEV, per germline (reference sequence). V lost 5 bases to trimming and J lost 3 bases, with 5 bases between them.

The sample holds many counts of this clonotype. The CDR3, as DNA: TGTGCCAGCAGCTTAGCGGGAGCAGGAGAGACCCAGTACTTC. It specifies CASSLAGAGETQYF. The chain couples TRBV7-2 to TRBJ2-5; D may be TRBD2 (5 bases). This CDR3 region has 14 residues. Trimming pared 0 bases from V and 4 bases from J, leaving 9 bases between. From germline, CDR1 is SGHTA and CDR2 FQGNSA.

This clonotype appeared many times. J is TRBJ1-5 and V is TRBV20-1; D might be TRBD1 (6 bases). V was trimmed by 6 bases and J by 4 bases, leaving 16 bases between them. Germline CDR1 reads DFQATT; CDR2 reads SNEGSKA (reference sequence). The CDR3 sequence is 14 residues long. CDR3 in amino acids: CSAATGLGNQPQHF. Here the CDR3 DNA reads TGCAGTGCGGCCACAGGGCTGGGGAATCAGCCCCAGCATTTT.

The chain joins TRBV29-1 to TRBJ2-1; D unclear. The V end lost 4 bases, the J end lost 4 bases, and 8 bases lay between the germline ends. The CDR3 runs 12 residues. Germline CDR1 and CDR2: SQVTM and ANQGSEA. In nucleotides, the CDR3 is TGCAGCGTTGGTACACTGTACAATGAGCAGTTCTTC. This encodes CSVGTLYNEQFF.

The V gene is TRBV7-2, the J gene TRBJ1-1; D possibly corresponds to TRBD1 (5 bases). V gave up 7 bases and J gave up 3 bases, with 15 bases separating them. The CDR3 is made up of 14 amino acids. Germline V gene data show CDR1 as SGHTA and CDR2 as FQGNSA. The CDR3 nucleotides are TGTGCCAGCACCCCAGGGTGGGGGGACACTGAAGCTTTCTTT. This sequence encodes CASTPGWGDTEAFF.

This clonotype has at least ten counts. V and J are TRBV10-3 and TRBJ2-3; 8 bases align to TRBD2. From germline, CDR1 is ENHRY and CDR2 SYGVKD. The CDR3 totals 17 residues. After removal of 0 bases from V and 1 base from J, the junction contained 6 bases not matched to a gene. Written as DNA, the CDR3 is TGTGCCATCAGTGAGTCAGGGCTAGCGGGTCGCACAGATACGCAGTATTTT. Translated, it gives CAISESGLAGRTDTQYF.

This clonotype was seen more than once but under ten times. This chain joins TRBV7-8 and TRBJ1-2; 7 positions match TRBD1. This CDR3 region has 16 residues. The germline V gene encodes CDR1 SGHVS and CDR2 FQNEAQ. The V and J ends lost 2 bases and 7 bases, in that order; junction bases with no gene match: 13. CDR3 amino acids: CASSLSRSVRTGGYTF. The CDR3 DNA reads as TGTGCCAGCAGCTTAAGTCGATCTGTTCGGACAGGTGGCTACACCTTC.

About this clonotype: A far larger clone is just one base off, so this is likely a read error. This rearrangement joins TRBV28 to TRBJ2-7, with a possible D match to TRBD2 (5 bases). The CDR3 is 10 amino acids. V was clipped by 8 bases and J by 5 bases, with 7 bases between them. The germline gives CDR1 MDHEN, CDR2 SYDVKM. This chain's CDR3 is CASARDEQYF. The CDR3 DNA is TGTGCCAGCGCGAGGGACGAGCAGTACTTC.

In its sample, this clonotype was seen many times. The CDR3 DNA sequence: TGTGCCAGCAGTTACTCCGGAGACGTTACCGCCTACAATGAGCAGTTCTTC. Translated: CASSYSGDVTAYNEQFF. This chain links TRBV6-2 or TRBV6-3 with TRBJ2-1; D remains ambiguous. The germline gives CDR1 MNHEY, CDR2 SVGEGT. The V end was cut by 0 bases, the J end by 2 bases, with 14 bases between. The CDR3 length is 17 residues.

In DNA, the CDR3 is TGTGCCAGTAGGCCGAGGGGACAGTCTCATGGCTACACCTTC. This codes for CASRPRGQSHGYTF. The V gene is TRBV19, the J gene TRBJ1-2; the match to TRBD1 covers 7 bases. Germline lookup yields CDR1 LNHDA and CDR2 SQIVND (reference sequence). The CDR3 runs 14 residues. J was trimmed by 6 bases and V by 6 bases; bases with no gene match: 10.

This clonotype came up many times. The chain is built from TRBV28 and TRBJ1-1; D remains unclear. V was shortened by 2 bases and J by 7 bases, with 11 bases between the two germline ends. Per germline, CDR1 MDHEN and CDR2 SYDVKM. CDR3 length: 13 residues. The CDR3 region has the DNA TGTGCCAGCAGTTTAACGGGCGGCTTTGAAGCTTTCTTT. Protein: CASSLTGGFEAFF.

The J gene is TRBJ1-2, the V gene TRBV12-3 or TRBV12-4; a weak D match, TRBD1 (6 bases). The CDR3 loop spans 14 amino acids. Trimming stripped 6 bases from V and 8 bases from J, with 19 bases between. The CDR3 nucleotides are TGTGCCAGCAGCCCTAGGGGGGGTGGGACGGGCTACACCTTC. Protein product: CASSPRGGGTGYTF.

This clonotype was observed many times. This chain connects TRBV6-1 to TRBJ2-1; 11 bases are shared with TRBD2. Germline V gives CDR1 MNHNS, CDR2 SASEGT. The CDR3 covers 18 residues. Trimming cost V 7 bases and J 3 bases; bases outside gene matches: 14. CDR3 sequence reads: CASNLLAGESEDYNEQFF. The CDR3, as DNA: TGTGCCAGCAATTTACTAGCGGGAGAGTCTGAGGACTACAATGAGCAGTTCTTC.

This clonotype came up many times. This chain uses TRBV12-3 or TRBV12-4 with TRBJ1-2, with D perhaps matching TRBD1 (6 bases). Trimming removed 1 base from V and 4 bases from J, with 10 bases in between. The CDR3 covers 14 residues. DNA for the CDR3: TGTGCCAGCAGTTTAGGTGGCAGGGGCTATGGCTACACCTTC. Its protein product is CASSLGGRGYGYTF.

This clonotype came up many times. This chain joins TRBV28 and TRBJ2-7, with TRBD2 identical over 13 bases. Germline CDR1 MDHEN, CDR2 SYDVKM. Trimming removed 6 bases from V and 4 bases from J; junction bases left unmatched: 6. This CDR3 comprises 15 residues. In DNA form, the CDR3 reads TGTGCCAGCAGCCAACTAGCGGGAGGGGGGTACGAGCAGTACTTC. Encoded protein: CASSQLAGGGYEQYF.

This clonotype was seen ten or more times. This chain links TRBV20-1 with TRBJ2-7, with 8 bases aligning to TRBD2. V lost 4 bases and J lost 2; bases outside the gene matches: 4. Germline lookup yields CDR1 DFQATT and CDR2 SNEGSKA (reference sequence). CDR3 length: 13 amino acids. This CDR3 is CSAIYGRAYEQYF. In DNA form, the CDR3 reads TGCAGTGCTATATACGGGAGGGCCTACGAGCAGTACTTC.

This clonotype has ten or more counts. The rearrangement links TRBV2 to TRBJ2-7, with 9 nucleotides matching TRBD2. This CDR3 is built from 14 residues. Germline CDR1 and CDR2: SNHLY and FYNNEI. V lost 4 bases, J lost 8 bases, and 9 bases stayed unmatched. In DNA, the CDR3 is TGTGCCAGCAGTGCTGATAGCGGGAGTCGGCAGCAGTACTTC. Translation: CASSADSGSRQQYF.